A selection of T cell receptor beta chains follows, all from one sample in a study of blood T cells in healthy people across ages. In TCRdb, the 5' RACE reads were re-called with MiXCR into one record per CDR3 protein. The profile shows some 800,000 distinct CDR3 sequences, more than 40% of them singletons. Sample: blood. The receptors derive from a man aged 60-69 years in good health. Both conserved end residues are part of each CDR3. A D gene is named only where the DNA matches it firmly. Clone size is given for some rows only: seen once, a few or many times, or a class if the clone is expanded.

D gene	clone size	V gene	J gene	CDR3 DNA	CDR3 protein
-	-	TRBV28	TRBJ2-2	TGTGCCAGCAGCTTGGGGGGAAGGGCCGGGGAGCTGTTTTTT	CASSLGGRAGELFF
-	-	TRBV27	TRBJ2-7	TGTGCCAGCAGCCAGCCCTTTCGTGGGGCAGGATCCTACGAGCAGTACTTC	CASSQPFRGAGSYEQYF
-	-	TRBV11-2	TRBJ2-7	TGTGCCAGCAGCTATAGCCTCGGGGGTTCCTACGAGCAGTACTTC	CASSYSLGGSYEQYF
TRBD1	-	TRBV7-2	TRBJ2-5	TGTGCCAGCACCCAGGGTTATACGGGACAGAAACAAGAGACCCAGTACTTC	CASTQGYTGQKQETQYF
TRBD1	-	TRBV14	TRBJ1-2	TGTGCCAGCAGCCAAGTCCCAGGGGGCTATTGGGGCTACACCTTC	CASSQVPGGYWGYTF
-	-	TRBV20-1	TRBJ2-7	TGCAGTGCTAGAGGTAATGGGGGGCGGGCTGACGAGCAGTACTTC	CSARGNGGRADEQYF
-	-	TRBV20-1	TRBJ1-5	TGCAGTGCCAATCGACAGGTCAATCAGCCACAGCATTTT	CSANRQVNQPQHF
TRBD1	once	TRBV30	TRBJ2-7	TGTGCCTGGAGACCCCCGGGACAGGAATACGAGCAGTACTTC	CAWRPPGQEYEQYF
-	few	TRBV6-2/TRBV6-3	TRBJ2-1	TGTGCCAGCAGCTTCTCGACTGAATACAATGAGCAGTTCTTC	CASSFSTEYNEQFF
-	-	TRBV2	TRBJ1-1	TGTGCCGGCAGTCAGGGGCTACCGGGGGAAGCTTTCTTT	CAGSQGLPGEAFF
TRBD2	-	TRBV6-2/TRBV6-3	TRBJ2-1	TGTGCCAGCCGGACTAGCGGCTATGAGCAGTTCTTC	CASRTSGYEQFF
-	-	TRBV20-1	TRBJ2-7	TGCAGTGCTAGAGATCCCGGTAGCTCCTACGAGCAGTACTTC	CSARDPGSSYEQYF
-	-	TRBV6-6	TRBJ2-1	TGTGCCAGCAGTTACTTTAGTGAAGAGCAGTTCTTC	CASSYFSEEQFF
TRBD1	-	TRBV6-5	TRBJ2-5	TGTGCCAGCAGAAGACAGGGTATGGATGAGCAGTACTTC	CASRRQGMDEQYF
-	-	TRBV12-3/TRBV12-4	TRBJ2-5	TGTGCCAGCAGTTTAGGCAATCCCTACAATGAAGAGCAGTACTTC	CASSLGNPYNEEQYF
TRBD2	-	TRBV7-2	TRBJ2-3	TGTGCCAGCAGCTCCGGGACTAGCGGGGGGGCAATAGATACGCAGTATTTT	CASSSGTSGGAIDTQYF
TRBD1	-	TRBV6-2/TRBV6-3	TRBJ1-5	TGTGCCAGCAGCGACCGGGACAGCTGGCAGCCCCAGCATTTT	CASSDRDSWQPQHF
-	-	TRBV10-3	TRBJ2-1	TGTGCCATCAGTGAACTGTCAGGGAATGAGCAGTTCTTC	CAISELSGNEQFF
-	-	TRBV12-3/TRBV12-4	TRBJ1-2	TGTGCCAGCAGCTCTCCCACAGGGACTCCTAACTATGGCTACACCTTC	CASSSPTGTPNYGYTF
-	once	TRBV18	TRBJ2-3	TGTGCCAGCTCACTGCAGGGTCTAGTTACAGATACGCAGTATTTT	CASSLQGLVTDTQYF
-	-	TRBV6-1	TRBJ1-2	TGTGCCAGCAGTGATAACTATGCCCCGGATGTTTATGGCCACACCTTC	CASSDNYAPDVYGHTF
TRBD2	few	TRBV7-2	TRBJ2-4	TGTGCCAGCAGCCTATACTCAGCGGGGCGAGCCAAAAACATTCAGTACTTC	CASSLYSAGRAKNIQYF
-	-	TRBV6-1	TRBJ1-4	TGTGCCACCCAAGGAGGGGATGAAAAACTGTTTTTT	CATQGGDEKLFF
TRBD2	-	TRBV5-1	TRBJ2-7	TGCGCCAGCAGCTCCTCGGGCGAGCGGGGGGCTTCCACGTCGTACGAGCAGTACTTC	CASSSSGERGASTSYEQYF
-	-	TRBV4-1	TRBJ2-7	TGCGCCAGCAGCCAACCGCCGGTTTTCCGGGACGGGGCCTACGAGCAGTACTTC	CASSQPPVFRDGAYEQYF
TRBD1	many	TRBV11-2	TRBJ2-3	TGTGCCAGCAGCCCCTCCCCGACAGGGCGCACAGATACGCAGTATTTT	CASSPSPTGRTDTQYF
-	-	TRBV11-2	TRBJ1-4	TGTGCCAGCAGCTTAGGAAGCGGGACACTAGATGAAAAACTGTTTTTT	CASSLGSGTLDEKLFF
TRBD1	once	TRBV29-1	TRBJ1-2	TGCAGCGTGGGTCAGGGGGCGTTAGGTAACTATGGCTACACCTTC	CSVGQGALGNYGYTF
-	few	TRBV7-2	TRBJ2-3	TGTGCCAGCAGCCCGTGGACAGCCGATACGCAGTATTTT	CASSPWTADTQYF
-	-	TRBV29-1	TRBJ1-5	TGCAGCGTTGCTCACGGGAGCAATCAGCCCCAGCATTTT	CSVAHGSNQPQHF
TRBD1	few	TRBV20-1	TRBJ1-2	TGCAGTGCTGCTGGGACAGGGGTTAACTATGGCTACACCTTC	CSAAGTGVNYGYTF
-	-	TRBV7-9	TRBJ2-1	TGTGCCAGCAGCTTAGATCCGGGACTCGACAATGAGCAGTTCTTC	CASSLDPGLDNEQFF
TRBD2	-	TRBV20-1	TRBJ2-1	TGCAGTGCTAGAGCGGGCGGGGGGACGAATGAGCAGTTCTTC	CSARAGGGTNEQFF
-	-	TRBV9	TRBJ1-1	TGTGCCAGCAGCGTATTAGATAACATGAACACTGAAGCTTTCTTT	CASSVLDNMNTEAFF
-	few	TRBV12-3/TRBV12-4	TRBJ2-2	TGTGCCAGCAGTTTTTCCGGGGAGCTGTTTTTT	CASSFSGELFF
-	-	TRBV20-1	TRBJ1-1	TGCAGTGCTAACGCAGGGAGGGGGGGCACTGAAGCTTTCTTT	CSANAGRGGTEAFF
TRBD1	-	TRBV29-1	TRBJ2-7	TGCAGCGTTGTCTTTCCGGGACAGGGGTCTGGCGAGCAGTACTTC	CSVVFPGQGSGEQYF
-	-	TRBV7-9	TRBJ2-3	TGTGCCAGCAACTTAGGTAGCAAAGTAGATACGCAGTATTTT	CASNLGSKVDTQYF
-	-	TRBV6-1	TRBJ2-1	TGTGCCAGCAGTGTCCCAGGATCCTACAATGAGCAGTTCTTC	CASSVPGSYNEQFF
-	-	TRBV4-1	TRBJ1-6	TGCGCCAGCAGCCAAATCGTGGCAGACGCCTCCTATAATTCACCCCTCCACTTT	CASSQIVADASYNSPLHF
-	-	TRBV4-3	TRBJ1-2	TGCGCCAGCAGCCAAGATAGAAGTAATAACTATGGCTACACCTTC	CASSQDRSNNYGYTF